This T cell receptor beta chain was observed in a study of T cell changes during pregnancy in multiple sclerosis. TCRdb keeps only in-frame clones here, not all; method: immunoSEQ multiplex PCR. The sample shows over 90,000 clones, less than 95% of them seen only once. The CDR3 covers 15 residues. Germline V gene data show CDR1 as SGHTA and CDR2 as FQGNSA. Between the trimmed V and J ends, which lost 5 bases and 0 bases, there was a span of 13 bases. The V and J genes are TRBV7-2 and TRBJ1-1, with a possible D match to TRBD1 (5 bases). This clonotype was obtained from a female donor with multiple sclerosis, enrolled in a pregnancy study. The source was peripheral blood, collected before pregnancy. CDR3 region: CASSPRGGLNTEAFF. CDR3 sequence (DNA): TGTGCCAGCAGCCCTCGGGGGGGATTGAACACTGAAGCTTTCTTT.